This T cell receptor beta chain came from a study of T-cell memory formation after mild COVID-19. Study details: TCR clusters mostly belonged to single donors.

Deletions cut 8 bases from V and 6 bases from J, with 11 bases between. CDR1 is GTSNPN and CDR2 is SVGIG in the germline V gene (reference sequence). The CDR3 sequence is 11 residues long. General study results and limits: Mainly in CM and EM were contracting CD4+ clones; CD8+ were in EMRA. Researchers found some responding clones in pre-infection memory, a sign that cross-reactive memory joined.

5'RACE with constant-segment primers built TCRalpha and TCRbeta cDNA libraries with UMIs. Via MiXCR, TCRdb re-called the 5' RACE reads, giving one row per CDR3 protein. The data contain around 410,000 distinct CDR3 sequences, 23% of them singletons. Points on this clonotype: Its antigen is unknown.

The receptor was isolated from an adult woman who had mild COVID-19 (a few samples of this study predate the infection). Cell type and time point are not known. The source material was PBMCs or a T cell subset sorted from them (not recorded which). This chain joins TRBV30 and TRBJ2-1, with D possibly matching TRBD2 (5 bases). The CDR3 DNA is TGTGCCGGAGGAGGAGGCAATGAGCAGTTCTTC. Its protein is CAGGGGNEQFF.